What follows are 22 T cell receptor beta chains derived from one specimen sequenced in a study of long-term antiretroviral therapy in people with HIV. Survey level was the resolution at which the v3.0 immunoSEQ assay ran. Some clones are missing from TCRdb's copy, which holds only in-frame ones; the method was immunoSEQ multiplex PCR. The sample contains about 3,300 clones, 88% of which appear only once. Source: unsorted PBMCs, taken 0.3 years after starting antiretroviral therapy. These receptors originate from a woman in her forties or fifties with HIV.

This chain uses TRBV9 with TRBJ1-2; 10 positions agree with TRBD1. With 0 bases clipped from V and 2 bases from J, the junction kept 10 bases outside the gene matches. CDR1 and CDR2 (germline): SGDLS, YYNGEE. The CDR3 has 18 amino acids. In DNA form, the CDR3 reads TGTGCCAGCAGCGTAGGTCTCGGGACAGGGGAGAACAACTATGGCTACACCTTC. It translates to CASSVGLGTGENNYGYTF.

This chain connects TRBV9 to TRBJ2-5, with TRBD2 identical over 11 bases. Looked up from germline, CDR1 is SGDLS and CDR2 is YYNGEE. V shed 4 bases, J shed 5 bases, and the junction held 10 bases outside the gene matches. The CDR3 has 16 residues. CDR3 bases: TGTGCCAGCAGCTTCCATTTAGCGGGGGGGCCCGAGACCCAGTACTTC. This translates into CASSFHLAGGPETQYF.

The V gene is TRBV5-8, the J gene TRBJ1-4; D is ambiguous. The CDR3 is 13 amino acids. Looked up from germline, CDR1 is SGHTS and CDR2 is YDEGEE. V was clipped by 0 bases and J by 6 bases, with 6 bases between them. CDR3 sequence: CASSLGRHEKLFF. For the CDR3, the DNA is TGTGCCAGCAGCTTGGGCAGACATGAAAAACTGTTTTTT.

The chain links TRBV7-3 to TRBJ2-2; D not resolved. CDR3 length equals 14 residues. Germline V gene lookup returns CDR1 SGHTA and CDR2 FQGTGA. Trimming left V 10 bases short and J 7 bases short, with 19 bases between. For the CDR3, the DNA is TGTGCCACCAAGCCTTTTACGGAACACGGGGAGCTGTTTTTT. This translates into CATKPFTEHGELFF.

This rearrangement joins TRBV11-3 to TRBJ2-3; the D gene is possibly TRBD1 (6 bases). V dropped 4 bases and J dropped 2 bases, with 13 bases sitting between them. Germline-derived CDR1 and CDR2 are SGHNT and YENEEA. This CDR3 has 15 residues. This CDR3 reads CASSSDSSFTDTQYF. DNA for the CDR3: TGTGCCAGCAGCTCGGACAGTTCGTTCACAGATACGCAGTATTTT.

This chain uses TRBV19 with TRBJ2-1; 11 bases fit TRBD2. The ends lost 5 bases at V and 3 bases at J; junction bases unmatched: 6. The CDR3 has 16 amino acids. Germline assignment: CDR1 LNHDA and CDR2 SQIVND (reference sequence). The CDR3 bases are TGTGCCAGTAGTCCCAAGGGACTAGCGGACTACAATGAGCAGTTCTTC. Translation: CASSPKGLADYNEQFF.

The CDR3 DNA is TGTGCTAGTGGTTTGGTAGGGGCTGGGCTAGCGGGGGCCTACGAGCAGTACTTC. Residues: CASGLVGAGLAGAYEQYF. The chain recombines TRBV12-5 with TRBJ2-7; 10 bases map to TRBD2. Germline V lookup: CDR1 LGHNT, CDR2 FRNRAP. V was pared by 0 bases and J by 2 bases, with 10 bases of the junction left unmatched. The CDR3 extends over 18 amino acids.

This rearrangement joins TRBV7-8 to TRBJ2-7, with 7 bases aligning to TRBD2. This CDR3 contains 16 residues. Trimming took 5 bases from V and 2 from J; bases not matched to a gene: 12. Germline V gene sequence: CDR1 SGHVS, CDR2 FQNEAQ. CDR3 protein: CASSPPLRLATYEQYF. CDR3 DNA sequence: TGTGCCAGCAGCCCGCCATTACGACTAGCTACCTACGAGCAGTACTTC.

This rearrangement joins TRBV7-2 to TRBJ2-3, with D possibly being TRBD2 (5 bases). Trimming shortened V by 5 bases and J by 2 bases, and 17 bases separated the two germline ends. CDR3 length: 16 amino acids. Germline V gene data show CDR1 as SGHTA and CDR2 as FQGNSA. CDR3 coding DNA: TGTGCCAGCAGCCACCCGAGGGAAATATCCACAGATACGCAGTATTTT. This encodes CASSHPREISTDTQYF.

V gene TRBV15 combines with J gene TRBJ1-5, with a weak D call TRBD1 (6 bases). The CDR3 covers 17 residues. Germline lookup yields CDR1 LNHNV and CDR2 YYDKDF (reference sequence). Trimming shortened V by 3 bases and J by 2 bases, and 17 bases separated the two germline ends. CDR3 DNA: TGTGCCACCAGCAGCCCCTCGGGGGCAGGTGGCAATCAGCCCCAGCATTTT. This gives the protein CATSSPSGAGGNQPQHF.

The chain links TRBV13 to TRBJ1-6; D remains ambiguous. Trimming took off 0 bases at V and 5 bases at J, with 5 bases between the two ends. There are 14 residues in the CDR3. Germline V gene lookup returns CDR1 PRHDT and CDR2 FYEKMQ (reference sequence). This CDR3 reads CASSLGENNSPLHF. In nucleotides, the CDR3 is TGTGCCAGCAGCTTAGGTGAGAATAATTCACCCCTCCACTTT.

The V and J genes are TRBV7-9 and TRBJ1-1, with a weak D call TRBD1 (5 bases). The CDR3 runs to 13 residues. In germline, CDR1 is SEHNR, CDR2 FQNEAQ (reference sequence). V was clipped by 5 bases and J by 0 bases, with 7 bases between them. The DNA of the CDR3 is TGTGCCAGCAGCCAGGGCGTGAACACTGAAGCTTTCTTT. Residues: CASSQGVNTEAFF.

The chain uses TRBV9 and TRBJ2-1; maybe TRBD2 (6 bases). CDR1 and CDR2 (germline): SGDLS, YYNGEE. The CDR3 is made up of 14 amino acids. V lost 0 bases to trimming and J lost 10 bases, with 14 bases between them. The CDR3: CASSVGWGDLEQFF. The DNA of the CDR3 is TGTGCCAGCAGCGTAGGTTGGGGGGACCTCGAGCAGTTCTTC.

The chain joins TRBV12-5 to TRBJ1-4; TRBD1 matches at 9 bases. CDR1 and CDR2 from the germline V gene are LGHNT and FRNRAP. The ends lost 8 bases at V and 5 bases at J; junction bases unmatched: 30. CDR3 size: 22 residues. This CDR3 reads CASPSSIQPTGGFGLANEKLFF. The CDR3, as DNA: TGTGCTAGTCCCTCAAGCATACAACCAACAGGGGGCTTCGGACTCGCGAATGAAAAACTGTTTTTT.

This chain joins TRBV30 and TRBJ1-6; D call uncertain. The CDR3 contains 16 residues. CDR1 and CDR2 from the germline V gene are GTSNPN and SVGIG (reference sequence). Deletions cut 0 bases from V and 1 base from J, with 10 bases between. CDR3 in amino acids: CAWSVWTPSYNSPLHF. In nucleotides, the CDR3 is TGTGCCTGGAGTGTATGGACCCCTTCCTATAATTCACCCCTCCACTTT.

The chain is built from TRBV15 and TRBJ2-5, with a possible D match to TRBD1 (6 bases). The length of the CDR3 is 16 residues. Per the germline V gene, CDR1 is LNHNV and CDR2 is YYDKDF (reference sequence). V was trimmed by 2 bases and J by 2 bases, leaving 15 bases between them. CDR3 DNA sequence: TGTGCCACCAGCAGACCGAGGACAGAATTACAAGAGACCCAGTACTTC. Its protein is CATSRPRTELQETQYF.

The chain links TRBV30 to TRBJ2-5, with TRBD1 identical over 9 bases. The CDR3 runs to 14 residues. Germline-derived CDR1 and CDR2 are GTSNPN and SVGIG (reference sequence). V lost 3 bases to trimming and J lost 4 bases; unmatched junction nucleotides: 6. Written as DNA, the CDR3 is TGTGCCTGGAGCAGGACAGGGGTGAGAGAGACCCAGTACTTC. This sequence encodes CAWSRTGVRETQYF.

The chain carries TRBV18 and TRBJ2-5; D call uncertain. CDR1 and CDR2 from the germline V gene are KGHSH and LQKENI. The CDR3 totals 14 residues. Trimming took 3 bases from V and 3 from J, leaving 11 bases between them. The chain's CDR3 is CASSPGAPKETQYF. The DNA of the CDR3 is TGTGCCAGCTCACCCGGAGCGCCGAAAGAGACCCAGTACTTC. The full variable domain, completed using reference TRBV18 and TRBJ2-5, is NAGVMQNPRHLVRRRGQEARLRCSPMKGHSHVYWYRQLPEEGLKFMVYLQKENIIDESGMPKERFSAEFPKEGPSILRIQQVVRGDSAAYFCASSPGAPKETQYFGPGTRLLVL.

CDR3 amino acids: CASSDGYSPLHF. In DNA, the CDR3 is TGTGCCAGCAGTGACGGGTATTCACCCCTCCACTTT. The chain joins TRBV6-4 to TRBJ1-6; no firm D call. This CDR3 region has 12 residues. Trimming shortened V by 2 bases and J by 8 bases, and 4 bases separated the two germline ends. Germline lookup yields CDR1 MRHNA and CDR2 SNTAGT.

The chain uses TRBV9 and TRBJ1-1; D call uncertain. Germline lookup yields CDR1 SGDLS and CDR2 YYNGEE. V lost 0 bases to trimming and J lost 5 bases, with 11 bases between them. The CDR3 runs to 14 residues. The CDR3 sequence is CASSVAGGSTEAFF. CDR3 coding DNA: TGTGCCAGCAGCGTAGCCGGAGGGTCGACTGAAGCTTTCTTT.

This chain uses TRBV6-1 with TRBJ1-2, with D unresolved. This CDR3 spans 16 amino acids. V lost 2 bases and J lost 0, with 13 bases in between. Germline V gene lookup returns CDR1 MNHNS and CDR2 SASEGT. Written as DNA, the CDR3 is TGTGCCAGCAGTGAAATATTGGGAGGGACTAACTATGGCTACACCTTC. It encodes CASSEILGGTNYGYTF.

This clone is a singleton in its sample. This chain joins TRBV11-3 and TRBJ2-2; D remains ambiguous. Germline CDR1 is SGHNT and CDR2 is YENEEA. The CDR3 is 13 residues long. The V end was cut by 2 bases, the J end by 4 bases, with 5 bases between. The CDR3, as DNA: TGTGCCAGCAGCTTACTATTCACCGGGGAGCTGTTTTTT. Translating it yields CASSLLFTGELFF.